This T cell receptor (beta chain) was retrieved from a study of blood T cell repertoires in COVID-19. The assay was immunoSEQ multiplex PCR, and TCRdb's table has in-frame clones only and misses some. Among tens of thousands of clones listed, 80% to 90% were seen once. This clonotype was sampled from a man at least 80 years old in a cohort sampled during active COVID-19. The sequenced sample consisted of peripheral blood.

The CDR3 spells CASSPLYGGLQPQHF. The CDR3 nucleotides read TGTGCCAGCAGTCCTCTCTACGGGGGGTTACAGCCCCAGCATTTT. The V call is TRBV6-5, the J call TRBJ1-5, with D maybe TRBD1 (5 bases). The V end was cut by 5 bases, the J end by 7 bases, with 18 bases between. The CDR3 has 15 residues. In germline, CDR1 is MNHEY, CDR2 SVGAGI.